This T cell receptor beta chain was identified in a study of STAT5B mutations in CD4+ large granular lymphocyte leukemia. Notes on the study in general: Without HLA matching, higher CD4+ than CD8+ T-LGLL clonality could reflect small sample size.

This clone has more than one count but fewer than ten. The antigen remains undetermined. The CDR3 is 16 residues long. The V and J ends lost 2 bases and 1 base, in that order; junction bases with no gene match: 6. Germline V gene lookup returns CDR1 LNHNV and CDR2 YYDKDF (reference sequence). Generated by immunoSEQ multiplex PCR, the TCRdb table keeps only in-frame clones and is missing some. The table lists 20,000 or so clones, about 88% of them singletons. The source material was CD4+ T cells from blood buffy coats. The chain employs TRBV15 and TRBJ1-1; TRBD1 matches at 8 bases. The TCR originated in a human donor in good health. The DNA of the CDR3 is TGTGCCACCAGCAGACGACCCGACAGGGGGAACACTGAAGCTTTCTTT. Translation gives CATSRRPDRGNTEAFF.